This TCR beta chain is from a study of identical twins. Findings and limits, study-wide: Out-of-frame alpha sequences shared by twins showed excess low generation probability.

After template switching added a universal primer site, the resulting cDNA carried unique molecular identifiers. One entry per CDR3 protein, called by TCRdb with MiXCR from the 5' RACE reads. In the table there are some 690,000 distinct CDR3 sequences, 21% of which are singletons. V shed 2 bases and J shed 0 bases, with 18 bases lying between them. The CDR3 runs 18 residues. Germline V gene data show CDR1 as MNHEY and CDR2 as SVGEGT. For this clonotype: The antigen is not known.

In addition, the sample was reused for a study of T cells expressing NK-cell markers. That report notes: Among CD8+ T cells from about six donors, dominant NKG2C+ clonotypes accounted for about 1.0-7.0%. These clonotypes additionally ranked first within the CD3+CD56-NKG2C+ fraction of four donors.

J is TRBJ2-3 and V is TRBV6-2 or TRBV6-3; D ambiguous. The sequenced sample was PBMCs. The sequence derives from a woman aged 18-29 years in good health. The CDR3: CASSYSSQATPSTDTQYF. In nucleotides, the CDR3 is TGTGCCAGCAGTTACAGTTCGCAGGCAACTCCTAGCACAGATACGCAGTATTTT.